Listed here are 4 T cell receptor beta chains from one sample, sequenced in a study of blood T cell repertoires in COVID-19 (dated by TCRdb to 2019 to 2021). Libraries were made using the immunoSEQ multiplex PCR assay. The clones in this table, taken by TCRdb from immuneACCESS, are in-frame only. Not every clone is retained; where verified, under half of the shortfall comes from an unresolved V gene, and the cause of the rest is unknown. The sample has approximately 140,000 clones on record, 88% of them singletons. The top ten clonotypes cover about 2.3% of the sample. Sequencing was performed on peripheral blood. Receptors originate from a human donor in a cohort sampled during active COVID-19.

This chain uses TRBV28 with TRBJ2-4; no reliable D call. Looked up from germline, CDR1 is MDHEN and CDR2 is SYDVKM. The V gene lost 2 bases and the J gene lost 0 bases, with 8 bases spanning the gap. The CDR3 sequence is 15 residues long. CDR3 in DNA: TGTGCCAGCAGTTTAGCCGGTCTAGCCAAAAACATTCAGTACTTC. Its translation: CASSLAGLAKNIQYF.

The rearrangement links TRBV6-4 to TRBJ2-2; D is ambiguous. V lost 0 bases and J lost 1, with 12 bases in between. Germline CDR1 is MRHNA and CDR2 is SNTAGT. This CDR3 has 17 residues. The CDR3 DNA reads TGTGCCAGCAGTGACTCGTTAGAGACACTGAACACCGGGGAGCTGTTTTTT. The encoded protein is CASSDSLETLNTGELFF.

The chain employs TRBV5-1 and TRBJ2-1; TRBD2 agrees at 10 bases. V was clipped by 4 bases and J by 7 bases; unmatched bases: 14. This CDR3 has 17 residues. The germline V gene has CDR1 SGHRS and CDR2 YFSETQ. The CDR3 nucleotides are TGCGCCAGCAGCCCCGAGGGGGCTAGCGGGAGAAAAAATGAGCAGTTCTTC. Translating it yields CASSPEGASGRKNEQFF.

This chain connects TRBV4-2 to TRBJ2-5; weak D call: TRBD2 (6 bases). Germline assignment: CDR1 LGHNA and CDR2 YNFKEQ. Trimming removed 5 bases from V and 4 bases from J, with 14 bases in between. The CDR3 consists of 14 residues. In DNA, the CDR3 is TGTGCCAGCAGCTCCCATTCGGGGGTAGAGACCCAGTACTTC. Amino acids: CASSSHSGVETQYF.